These 14 T cell receptor beta chains were sequenced from one sample in a study of early stage breast cancer tumors (dated by TCRdb to between 2016 and 2019). The protocol used for the library was the immunoSEQ multiplex PCR assay. The clones in this table, taken by TCRdb from immuneACCESS, are in-frame only. Not every clone is retained; where verified, under half of the shortfall comes from an unresolved V gene, and the cause of the rest is unknown. The sample includes just over 70,000 clones, with around four fifths observed a single time. The ten most abundant clones make up 3% to 4.5% of the sample. Sequencing was performed on blood. These receptors originate from a person aged 55 to 75 with breast cancer.

The table lists this clone with a few counts. The chain uses TRBV6-1 and TRBJ2-7, with unresolved D. Between the trimmed V and J ends, which lost 8 bases and 3 bases, there was a span of 11 bases. This CDR3 spans 12 amino acids. CDR1 is MNHNS, CDR2 SASEGT, per germline. This chain's CDR3 is CASSRRYYEQYF. The CDR3 DNA reads TGTGCCAGCTCGAGGCGGTACTACGAGCAGTACTTC.

V usage is TRBV30 and J usage is TRBJ2-7; no definite D call. Germline V gives CDR1 GTSNPN, CDR2 SVGIG (reference sequence). V lost 7 bases and J lost 0, with 10 bases in between. The CDR3 has 12 amino acids. CDR3 protein: CAFRTVSYEQYF. CDR3 nucleotides: TGTGCCTTTAGGACGGTCTCCTACGAGCAGTACTTC.

V gene TRBV11-2 combines with J gene TRBJ1-1; D uncertain. This CDR3 is built from 14 residues. Germline values: CDR1 SGHAT, CDR2 FQNNGV. Trimming left V 1 base short and J 2 bases short, with 8 bases between. The CDR3 region is CASSLVPANTEAFF. The CDR3 bases are TGTGCCAGCAGCTTAGTTCCGGCTAACACTGAAGCTTTCTTT.

In DNA, the CDR3 is TGTGCCAGTACCCTGGACAGGGGGCGCGGAAACACCATATATTTT. Its protein is CASTLDRGRGNTIYF. V is TRBV19 and J is TRBJ1-3, with TRBD1 identical over 11 bases. The CDR3 is 15 amino acids. The V gene end was trimmed by 7 bases and the J gene end by 4 bases; junction bases not matched to a gene: 6. Germline V gives CDR1 LNHDA, CDR2 SQIVND (reference sequence).

The rearrangement uses TRBV4-1 and TRBJ1-1, with a possible D match to TRBD1 (5 bases). The CDR3 length is 14 residues. V dropped 3 bases and J dropped 5 bases, with 13 bases sitting between them. CDR1 and CDR2 from the germline V gene are MGHRA and YSYEKL. CDR3 nucleotide sequence: TGCGCCAGCAGCCATTCGAGGGGTGGAACTGAAGCTTTCTTT. The encoded protein is CASSHSRGGTEAFF.

V usage is TRBV7-2 and J usage is TRBJ1-5; no clear D gene. This CDR3 comprises 13 residues. Trimming shortened V by 3 bases and J by 7 bases, and 10 bases separated the two germline ends. Germline V lookup: CDR1 SGHTA, CDR2 FQGNSA. The CDR3 here is CASSFQVRQPQHF. Written as DNA, the CDR3 is TGTGCCAGCAGCTTCCAGGTTCGCCAGCCCCAGCATTTT.

The chain recombines TRBV7-3 with TRBJ2-2, with D unclear. This CDR3 is 13 amino acids long. Trimming cost V 5 bases and J 6 bases, with 10 bases left between them. From germline, CDR1 is SGHTA and CDR2 FQGTGA. This CDR3 is CASSPGLAGELFF. The CDR3 nucleotides read TGTGCCAGCAGCCCGGGTCTAGCCGGGGAGCTGTTTTTT.

The genes are TRBV11-2 and TRBJ2-7; no clear D. Germline-derived CDR1 and CDR2 are SGHAT and FQNNGV. V gave up 5 bases and J gave up 8 bases, with 10 bases separating them. The CDR3 sequence is 11 residues long. CDR3 in amino acids: CASSPQEKQYF. The CDR3 nucleotides read TGTGCCAGCAGCCCCCAGGAGAAGCAGTACTTC.

This clone was observed once. The chain uses TRBV9 and TRBJ1-1, with D possibly being TRBD1 (6 bases). Trimming removed 4 bases at V and 9 bases at J, with 16 bases between. Germline CDR1 SGDLS, CDR2 YYNGEE. The length of the CDR3 is 13 residues. In nucleotides, the CDR3 is TGTGCCAGCAGCCCTCCCGAGGGGGGGCAAGCTTTCTTT. Residues: CASSPPEGGQAFF.

The V and J genes are TRBV6-6 and TRBJ1-4; 8 positions match TRBD1. Germline CDR1 MNHNY, CDR2 SVGAGI (reference sequence). V lost 7 bases, J lost 6 bases, and 10 bases stayed unmatched. CDR3 length: 15 amino acids. The CDR3 reads CASTPNRGVYEKLFF. DNA for the CDR3: TGTGCCAGCACACCTAACAGGGGGGTGTATGAAAAACTGTTTTTT.

The chain carries TRBV20-1 and TRBJ2-1; D is unclear. V lost 6 bases, J lost 9 bases, and 9 bases lay in between. There are 10 residues in the CDR3. Germline values: CDR1 DFQATT, CDR2 SNEGSKA (reference sequence). The CDR3 here is CSAKDTEQFF. Written as DNA, the CDR3 is TGCAGTGCCAAGGATACTGAGCAGTTCTTC.

The rearrangement uses TRBV6-4 and TRBJ2-5; possible D gene TRBD1, 7 bases. Between the trimmed V and J ends, which lost 5 bases and 4 bases, there was a span of 11 bases. This CDR3 spans 13 amino acids. Germline V gene lookup returns CDR1 MRHNA and CDR2 SNTAGT. The CDR3 nucleotides are TGTGCCAGCAGTAGCCAGGGGGGAGAGACCCAGTACTTC. It yields the protein CASSSQGGETQYF.

This clone was seen a handful of times. This chain connects TRBV10-3 to TRBJ1-3; D is possibly TRBD1 (5 bases). There are 13 residues in the CDR3. The V end was cut by 8 bases, the J end by 1 base, with 9 bases between. The germline V gene has CDR1 ENHRY and CDR2 SYGVKD. Here the CDR3 reads CAILGLSGNTIYF. CDR3 DNA sequence: TGTGCCATCTTGGGGCTATCTGGAAACACCATATATTTT.

The chain links TRBV30 to TRBJ1-1; the D is unclear. The CDR3 covers 11 residues. CDR1 is GTSNPN, CDR2 SVGIG, per germline (reference sequence). Trimming removed 2 bases from V and 5 bases from J, with 6 bases in between. CDR3 sequence: CAWSSLTEAFF. The DNA of the CDR3 is TGTGCCTGGAGTTCACTGACTGAAGCTTTCTTT.